This T cell receptor (beta chain) was captured by sequencing in a study of PD-1 blockade in classical Hodgkin lymphoma. The study, taken as a whole, reports: At baseline, newly diagnosed patients reportedly showed less TCR diversity than healthy donors.

With regard to this clone: Its antigen remains unknown.

Repertoires were generated with immunoSEQ multiplex PCR, while TCRdb's copy carries only in-frame clones and drops some. The sample includes under 6,000 clones, 80% to 90% of them seen just once. V lost 0 bases and J lost 4; bases outside the gene matches: 3. CDR3 length equals 17 residues. CDR1 is LGHNA, CDR2 YNFKEQ, per germline. Described time point: newly diagnosed, previously untreated cHL patient sample. From thawed PBMCs, CD8+ T cells were isolated by magnetic negative selection. The genes are TRBV4-2 and TRBJ2-3; 14 bases are shared with TRBD2. Sequences were obtained from CD8+ T cells from blood. The clonotype was recovered from a human donor with classical Hodgkin lymphoma. CDR3 protein: CASSQDGLAGGADTQYF. CDR3 DNA: TGTGCCAGCAGCCAAGACGGACTAGCGGGGGGTGCAGATACGCAGTATTTT.